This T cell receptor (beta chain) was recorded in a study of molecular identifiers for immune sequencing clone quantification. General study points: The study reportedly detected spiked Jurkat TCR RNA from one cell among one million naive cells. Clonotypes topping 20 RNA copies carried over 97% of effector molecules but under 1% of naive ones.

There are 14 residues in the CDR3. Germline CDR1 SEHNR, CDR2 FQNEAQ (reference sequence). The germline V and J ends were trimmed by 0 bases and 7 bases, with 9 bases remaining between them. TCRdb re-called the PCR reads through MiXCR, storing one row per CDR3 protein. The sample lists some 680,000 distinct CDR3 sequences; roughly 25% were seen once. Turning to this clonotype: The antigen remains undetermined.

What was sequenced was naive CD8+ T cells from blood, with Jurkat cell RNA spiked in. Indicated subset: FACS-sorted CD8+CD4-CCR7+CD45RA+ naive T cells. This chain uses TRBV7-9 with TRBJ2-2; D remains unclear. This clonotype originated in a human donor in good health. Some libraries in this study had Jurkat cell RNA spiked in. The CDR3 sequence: CASSLAVWGGELFF. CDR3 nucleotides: TGTGCCAGCAGCTTAGCCGTGTGGGGCGGGGAGCTGTTTTTT.